Below are 10 T cell receptor beta chains sequenced from a single sample in a study of blood T cell repertoires in COVID-19. Measured with immunoSEQ multiplex PCR; TCRdb has only the in-frame clones, and not every one. The data contain 100,000 to 110,000 clones, about 80% of them seen just once; the ten biggest clones take up roughly a third. The sequenced sample consisted of peripheral blood. These receptors all come from a man aged 65 to 79 with active or convalescent COVID-19.

The chain uses TRBV19 and TRBJ1-2; 9 bases are a match to TRBD1. The V gene's germline CDR1 is LNHDA and CDR2 SQIVND (reference sequence). The CDR3 spans 13 residues. The junction had 4 bases not matched to a gene; V was cut back by 7 bases and J by 4 bases. For the CDR3, the DNA is TGTGCCAGTAAGGGACAGGGCCGCTATGGCTACACCTTC. Its translation: CASKGQGRYGYTF.

V gene TRBV7-2 combines with J gene TRBJ1-6, with no clear D. The CDR3 has 13 residues. The V and J ends lost 3 bases and 8 bases respectively, with 8 bases between them. The germline V gene encodes CDR1 SGHTA and CDR2 FQGNSA. The CDR3 loop is CASSLSLDSPLHF. The CDR3 region has the DNA TGTGCCAGCAGCTTGTCCCTCGATTCACCCCTCCACTTT.

The rearrangement links TRBV6-2 or TRBV6-3 to TRBJ2-7, with 7 bases fitting TRBD1. Germline lookup yields CDR1 MNHEY and CDR2 SVGEGT. There are 13 residues in the CDR3. After removal of 4 bases from V and 12 bases from J, the junction contained 12 bases not matched to a gene. For the CDR3, the DNA is TGTGCCAGCAGTTTAACCCGGGACAGCAGGTGGTACTTC. Its protein is CASSLTRDSRWYF.

The chain couples TRBV27 to TRBJ2-5; 11 bases align to TRBD2. The V gene end was trimmed by 4 bases and the J gene end by 4 bases; junction bases not matched to a gene: 8. This CDR3 has 16 amino acids. Germline V gene data show CDR1 as MNHEY and CDR2 as SMNVEV (reference sequence). CDR3 nucleotides: TGTGCCAGCAGTTCGGTAGCGGGGGGGCCCAGAGAGACCCAGTACTTC. It is translated as CASSSVAGGPRETQYF.

The rearrangement joins TRBV9 to TRBJ1-2; TRBD1 agrees at 8 bases. Germline CDR1 SGDLS, CDR2 YYNGEE. CDR3 length: 15 amino acids. J was trimmed by 6 bases and V by 3 bases; bases with no gene match: 10. The CDR3 is CASSEGWTGWDGYTF. CDR3 coding DNA: TGTGCCAGCAGCGAGGGGTGGACAGGGTGGGATGGCTACACCTTC.

The CDR3 spells CASSDAGTSMREQFF. The DNA of the CDR3 is TGTGCCAGCAGTGACGCCGGGACTAGCATGAGAGAGCAGTTCTTC. This chain links TRBV6-1 with TRBJ2-1; 9 positions agree with TRBD2. V gave up 3 bases and J gave up 10 bases; unmatched junction bases: 10. In germline, CDR1 is MNHNS, CDR2 SASEGT. The CDR3 runs 15 residues.

This chain uses TRBV24-1 with TRBJ1-1; D is perhaps TRBD1 (5 bases). Per germline, CDR1 KGHDR and CDR2 SFDVKD. Trimming stripped 3 bases from V and 12 bases from J, with 10 bases between. The CDR3 runs to 11 residues. The CDR3 reads CATSDGARTFF. The CDR3 coding sequence is TGTGCCACCAGTGATGGGGCCAGGACTTTCTTT.

This clone has just one count. The rearrangement links TRBV27 to TRBJ2-7, with D perhaps TRBD1 (6 bases). This CDR3 spans 18 amino acids. Germline CDR1 reads MNHEY; CDR2 reads SMNVEV (reference sequence). V was cut by 3 bases and J by 0 bases, with 21 bases left in between. CDR3 residues: CASSFRLIAGTHSYEQYF. The CDR3 DNA is TGTGCCAGCAGTTTTCGCCTCATCGCCGGGACACACTCCTACGAGCAGTACTTC.

V usage is TRBV12-5 and J usage is TRBJ2-3, with 7 nucleotides matching TRBD1. The CDR3 runs to 15 residues. CDR1 and CDR2 from the germline V gene are LGHNT and FRNRAP. J lost 0 bases, V lost 6 bases, and 6 bases had no gene match. CDR3 residues: CASGRGTASTDTQYF. The CDR3 region has the DNA TGTGCTAGTGGACGAGGGACAGCTAGCACAGATACGCAGTATTTT.

The chain employs TRBV28 and TRBJ2-7; 8 bases align to TRBD1. Germline CDR1 MDHEN, CDR2 SYDVKM. Trimming took 4 bases from V and 7 from J; bases not matched to a gene: 6. CDR3 length: 13 amino acids. The CDR3 bases are TGTGCCAGCAGTTCCAGGACAGGGCGGGAGCAGTACTTC. Its protein is CASSSRTGREQYF. The full variable domain, its missing parts supplied by reference TRBV28 and TRBJ2-7, is DVKVTQSSRYLVKRTGEKVFLECVQDMDHENMFWYRQDPGLGLRLIYFSYDVKMKEKGDIPEGYSVSREKKERFSLILESASTNQTSMYLCASSSRTGREQYFGPGTRLTVT.